These 22 T cell receptor beta chains were all obtained from the same sample, sequenced in a study of T cells expressing NK-cell markers. TCRdb derives one entry per CDR3 protein from the 5' RACE reads, leaving out DNA. This repertoire includes about 460,000 distinct CDR3 sequences. Sequencing used blood T cells: a sorted CD56 or NKG2C T cell subset, CD4+ or CD8+ T cells, or bulk PBMC T cells (not recorded which). The source is a woman between 50 and 59 years old in good health.

V usage is TRBV20-1 and J usage is TRBJ1-4; the TCRdb D gene call, TRBD1, has no DNA to confirm it. The CDR3 has 14 residues. CDR1 and CDR2 from the germline V gene are DFQATT and SNEGSKA (reference sequence). The CDR3 loop reads CSARETGGMEKLFF.

The chain employs TRBV12-5 and TRBJ1-1. The CDR3 is made up of 14 amino acids. Germline CDR1 is LGHNT and CDR2 is FRNRAP. The CDR3 reads CASGLGGSVTEAFF.

The genes are TRBV6-2 or TRBV6-3 and TRBJ2-7; there is no DNA to check the TCRdb D call of TRBD2. The germline CDR1 and CDR2 sequences are MNHEY and SVGEGT. The CDR3 extends over 12 amino acids. CDR3 protein: CASSWTSREQYF.

J is TRBJ2-5 and V is TRBV29-1; no DNA is available, so the TRBD1 call from TCRdb remains unchecked. This CDR3 spans 12 amino acids. The germline gives CDR1 SQVTM, CDR2 ANQGSEA. CDR3 loop: CSVNRGLETQYF.

The chain recombines TRBV5-1 with TRBJ2-2; TCRdb names TRBD2, which stays unverified in the absence of DNA. In germline, CDR1 is SGHRS, CDR2 YFSETQ. The CDR3 has 15 amino acids. CDR3 in amino acids: CASSFGGVGTGELFF.

The V call is TRBV4-2, the J call TRBJ2-2; the TCRdb D gene call, TRBD2, has no DNA to confirm it. This CDR3 is 15 amino acids long. CDR1 and CDR2 (germline): LGHNA, YNFKEQ. This CDR3 reads CASSQPGGRVGELFF.

V and J are TRBV24-1 and TRBJ2-3. The CDR3 totals 16 residues. Germline V gives CDR1 KGHDR, CDR2 SFDVKD. The chain's CDR3 is CATSDPARKFADTQYF.

The V and J genes are TRBV24-1 and TRBJ2-1. Per the germline V gene, CDR1 is KGHDR and CDR2 is SFDVKD. The CDR3 length is 13 residues. The CDR3 region is CATSSELYNEQFF.

The chain employs TRBV28 and TRBJ2-7; the D call of TRBD2 rests on TCRdb alone, since no DNA is present to check it. This CDR3 comprises 13 residues. Per germline, CDR1 MDHEN and CDR2 SYDVKM. The CDR3: CASTRGGEIEQYF.

This rearrangement joins TRBV7-9 to TRBJ2-5; TCRdb proposes TRBD1, but this gene call is untestable without DNA. The CDR3 has 15 amino acids. CDR1 and CDR2 (germline): SEHNR, FQNEAQ (reference sequence). CDR3 region: CASSRKQGAWETQYF.

The CDR3 loop reads CASRAGTDVPTGELFF. This chain joins TRBV19 and TRBJ2-2; TCRdb's D gene call, TRBD1, goes unchecked for lack of DNA. Germline V lookup: CDR1 LNHDA, CDR2 SQIVND (reference sequence). The CDR3 runs to 16 residues.

The rearrangement links TRBV29-1 to TRBJ1-1; lacking DNA, the TRBD1 call made by TCRdb goes unchecked. Germline CDR1 reads SQVTM; CDR2 reads ANQGSEA. The CDR3 is 13 residues long. CDR3 residues: CSVHRGRGTEAFF.

The chain recombines TRBV29-1 with TRBJ1-1; TCRdb names TRBD1, which stays unverified in the absence of DNA. The CDR3 is 13 residues long. CDR1 SQVTM and CDR2 ANQGSEA come from the germline V gene. The CDR3 region is CSVEGGLGFEAFF.

The rearrangement links TRBV20-1 to TRBJ2-1; TCRdb calls TRBD1, which cannot be checked without DNA. Germline lookup yields CDR1 DFQATT and CDR2 SNEGSKA (reference sequence). The CDR3 consists of 13 residues. The CDR3: CSATLAGGGEQFF.

V is TRBV12-3 or TRBV12-4 and J is TRBJ1-1; TCRdb outputs TRBD1, but without DNA this stays unchecked. This CDR3 has 14 residues. This chain's CDR3 is CASSLKAFWDRAFF.

The CDR3 sequence: CASSYIIAGGAQYF. The J gene is TRBJ2-5, the V gene TRBV6-6; TCRdb's D call, TRBD2, is unchecked because there is no DNA. The germline V gene encodes CDR1 MNHNY and CDR2 SVGAGI (reference sequence). The CDR3 sequence is 14 residues long.

The chain employs TRBV29-1 and TRBJ1-1. The CDR3 is made up of 12 amino acids. Germline V CDR1 and CDR2: SQVTM, ANQGSEA. Here the CDR3 reads CSVDRRVGEAFF.

J is TRBJ2-5 and V is TRBV24-1; without DNA, the TCRdb call of TRBD1 cannot be checked. CDR1 and CDR2 from the germline V gene are KGHDR and SFDVKD. CDR3 size: 14 residues. The CDR3 spells CATAQGAYQETQYF.

The gene calls are TRBV11-2 and TRBJ2-7. The CDR3 contains 14 residues. Germline-derived CDR1 and CDR2 are SGHAT and FQNNGV. The CDR3 region is CASSLDNLAYEQYF.

The chain links TRBV19 to TRBJ1-2; with no DNA, the TCRdb D assignment of TRBD1 cannot be verified. CDR3 length: 15 residues. Germline CDR1 reads LNHDA; CDR2 reads SQIVND (reference sequence). CDR3 amino acids: CASSIRQGANYGYTF.

The gene calls are TRBV7-9 and TRBJ2-3; the D call of TRBD1 rests on TCRdb alone, since no DNA is present to check it. Looked up from germline, CDR1 is SEHNR and CDR2 is FQNEAQ (reference sequence). The CDR3 has 18 residues. The chain's CDR3 is CASSLGHNRKVTTDTQYF.

V gene TRBV6-2 or TRBV6-3 combines with J gene TRBJ1-4; TCRdb outputs TRBD1, but without DNA this stays unchecked. CDR1 and CDR2 (germline): MNHEY, SVGEGT. This CDR3 has 13 amino acids. The CDR3 loop reads CASSRTGFEKLFF.